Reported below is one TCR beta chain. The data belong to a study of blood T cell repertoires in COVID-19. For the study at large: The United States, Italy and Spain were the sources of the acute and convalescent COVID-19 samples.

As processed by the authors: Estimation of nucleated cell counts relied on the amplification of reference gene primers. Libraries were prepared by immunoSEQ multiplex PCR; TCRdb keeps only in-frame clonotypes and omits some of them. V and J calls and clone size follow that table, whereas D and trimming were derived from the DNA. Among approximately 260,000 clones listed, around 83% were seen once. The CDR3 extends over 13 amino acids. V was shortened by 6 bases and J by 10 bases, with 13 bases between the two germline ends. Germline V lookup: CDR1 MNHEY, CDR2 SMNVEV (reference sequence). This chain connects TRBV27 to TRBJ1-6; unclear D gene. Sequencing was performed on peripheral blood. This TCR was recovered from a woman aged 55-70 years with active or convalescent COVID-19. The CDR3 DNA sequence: TGTGCCAGCAGGAGGGATCCGGAATCACCCCTCCACTTT. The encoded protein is CASRRDPESPLHF.